This T cell receptor (beta chain) is from a study of graft-versus-host responses after intestinal transplantation. Study context: Recipients across the board were started on anti-thymocyte globulin induction, then kept on tacrolimus and steroids for roughly 3 years.

A note on this clone: No antigen is known for it.

Study-wide results and limits: Some GvH clones appeared in ileal mucosa or blood before recipient bone marrow.

Sequencing was performed with immunoSEQ multiplex PCR; in TCRdb, only in-frame clones are kept and a portion is missing. Here the sample spans approximately 90,000 clones, roughly 91% being singletons. The sequence derives from a human donor who received an intestinal transplant. Here the sequenced sample was unstimulated CD8+ T cells sorted from spleen or lymph node cells, taken before intestinal transplant.

The DNA of the CDR3 is TGCGCCAGCAGCTCCCGGGACAGGACCAATCAGCCCCAGCATTTT. Its translation is CASSSRDRTNQPQHF. The rearrangement joins TRBV5-1 to TRBJ1-5; 8 nucleotides line up with TRBD1. Unmatched junction bases numbered 5, after V lost 3 bases and J lost 3 bases. The germline V gene encodes CDR1 SGHRS and CDR2 YFSETQ. The CDR3 runs 15 residues.